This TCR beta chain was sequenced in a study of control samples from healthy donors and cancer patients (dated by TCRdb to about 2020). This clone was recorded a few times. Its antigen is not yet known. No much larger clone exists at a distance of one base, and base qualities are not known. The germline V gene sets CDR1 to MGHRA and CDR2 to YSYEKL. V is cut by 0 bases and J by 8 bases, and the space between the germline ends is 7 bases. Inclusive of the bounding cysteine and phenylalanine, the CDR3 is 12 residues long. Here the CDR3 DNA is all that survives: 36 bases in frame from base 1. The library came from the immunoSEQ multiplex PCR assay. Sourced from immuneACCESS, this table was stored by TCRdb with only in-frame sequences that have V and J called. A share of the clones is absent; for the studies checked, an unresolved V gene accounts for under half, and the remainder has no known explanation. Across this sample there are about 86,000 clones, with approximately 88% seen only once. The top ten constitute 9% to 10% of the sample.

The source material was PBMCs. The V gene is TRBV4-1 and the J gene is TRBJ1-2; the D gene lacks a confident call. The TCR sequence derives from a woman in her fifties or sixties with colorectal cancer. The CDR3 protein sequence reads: CASSQDVVGYTF. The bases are TGCGCCAGCAGCCAAGATGTGGTCGGCTACACCTTC.